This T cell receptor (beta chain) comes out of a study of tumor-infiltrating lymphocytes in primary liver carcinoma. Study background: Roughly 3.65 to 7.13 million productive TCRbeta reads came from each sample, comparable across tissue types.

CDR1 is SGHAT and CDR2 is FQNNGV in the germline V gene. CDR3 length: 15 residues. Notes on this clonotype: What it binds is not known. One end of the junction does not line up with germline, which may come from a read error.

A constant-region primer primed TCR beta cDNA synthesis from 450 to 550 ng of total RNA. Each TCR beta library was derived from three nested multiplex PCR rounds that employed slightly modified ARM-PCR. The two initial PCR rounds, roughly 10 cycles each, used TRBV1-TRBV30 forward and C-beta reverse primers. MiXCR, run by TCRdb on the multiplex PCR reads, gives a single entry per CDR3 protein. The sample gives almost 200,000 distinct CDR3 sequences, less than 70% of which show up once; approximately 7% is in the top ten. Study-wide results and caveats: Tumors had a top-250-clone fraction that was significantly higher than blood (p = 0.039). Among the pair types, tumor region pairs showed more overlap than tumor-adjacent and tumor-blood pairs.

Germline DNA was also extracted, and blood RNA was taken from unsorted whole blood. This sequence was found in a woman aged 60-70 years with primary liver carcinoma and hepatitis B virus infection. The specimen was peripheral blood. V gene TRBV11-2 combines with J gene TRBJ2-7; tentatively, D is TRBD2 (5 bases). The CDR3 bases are TGTGCCAGCAACTTAGTCGTGGGGAGCTCATACGAGCAGTACTTC. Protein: CASNLVVGSSYEQYF. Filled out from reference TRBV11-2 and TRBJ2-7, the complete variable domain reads EAGVAQSPRYKIIEKRQSVAFWCNPISGHATLYWYQQILGQGPKLLIQFQNNGVVDDSQLPKDRFSAERLKGVDSTLKIQPAKLEDSAVYLCASNLVVGSSYEQYFGPGTRLTVT.